The clone carrying this T cell receptor beta chain appeared many times. Molecular barcoded adaptors covering alpha/delta and beta/gamma chains were used on 400 to 450 ng RNA. TCRdb called the reads again in MiXCR, with one record for every CDR3 protein. The sample carries some 19,000 distinct CDR3 sequences, 22% recorded once. This CDR3 has 16 residues. These data are taken from a study of read filtering for tumor transcriptome and immune sequencing. The sequencing input was a population of CD138-negative cells sorted from bone marrow. The chain recombines TRBV21-1 with TRBJ2-7; TRBD1 is the table's D call, not checked against the DNA. TRBV21-1 is described as a pseudogene. The sequence derives from a donor over 35 with multiple myeloma. The CDR3 DNA follows: TGTGCCAGCAGCCCCTGGCTTGGCCCTGTGATACCCGAGCAGTACTTC. Amino acids: CASSPWLGPVIPEQYF.